The 19 T cell receptor beta chains given below trace back to one sample, sequenced in a study of vaccination effects on CD4 cells after COVID-19. Produced via immunoSEQ multiplex PCR; TCRdb's table is partial and in-frame only. The data show 70,000 or so clones, around 67% seen once. What these receptors recognize is not known. Isolating CD4+ T cells followed approximately nine days of culture. Vaccination of participants consisted of two doses of either the BNT162b2 or mRNA-1273 vaccine. The input for sequencing was CD4+ T cells from PBMCs cultured without peptide, taken after COVID-19 vaccination. The receptors originated from a human donor who received a COVID-19 vaccine.

The V call is TRBV5-1, the J call TRBJ1-1; 9 nucleotides align to TRBD1. V shed 4 bases, J shed 5 bases, and the junction held 18 bases outside the gene matches. CDR3 length: 18 residues. In germline, CDR1 is SGHRS, CDR2 YFSETQ. CDR3 in amino acids: CASSRTGTGSGVGTEAFF. The CDR3 DNA sequence: TGCGCCAGCAGCAGAACCGGGACAGGGTCGGGGGTTGGAACTGAAGCTTTCTTT.

This rearrangement joins TRBV7-2 to TRBJ1-4; D gene uncertain. Germline CDR1 SGHTA, CDR2 FQGNSA. V was cut by 1 base and J by 2 bases, with 8 bases left in between. This CDR3 is 15 amino acids long. The CDR3 region has the DNA TGTGCCAGCAGCTTAGTAGGCGGTACTAATGAAAAACTGTTTTTT. It yields the protein CASSLVGGTNEKLFF.

The chain links TRBV5-4 to TRBJ2-1; TRBD2 agrees at 12 bases. Germline loops: CDR1 SGHNT, CDR2 YYREEE (reference sequence). V was pared by 1 base and J by 10 bases, with 12 bases of the junction left unmatched. CDR3 length: 17 amino acids. The CDR3 spells CASSLRQLAGGLLEQFF. In DNA, the CDR3 is TGTGCCAGCAGCTTGCGCCAACTAGCGGGGGGCTTATTAGAGCAGTTCTTC.

This sequence joins TRBV5-4 and TRBJ1-2; tentative D call: TRBD1 (5 bases). This CDR3 contains 16 residues. V was clipped by 0 bases and J by 5 bases, with 17 bases between them. Germline CDR1 SGHNT, CDR2 YYREEE (reference sequence). In DNA form, the CDR3 reads TGTGCCAGCAGCTTGGCCGGGGCCCACGGAGATTATGGCTACACCTTC. Protein: CASSLAGAHGDYGYTF.

Here the CDR3 reads CASSLAGRGNTIYF. In nucleotides, the CDR3 is TGCGCCAGCAGCTTGGCAGGTCGTGGAAACACCATATATTTT. The chain joins TRBV5-1 to TRBJ1-3; D ambiguous. V lost 0 bases to trimming and J lost 3 bases, with 7 bases between them. Germline CDR1 reads SGHRS; CDR2 reads YFSETQ. There are 14 residues in the CDR3.

The V gene is TRBV30, the J gene TRBJ1-4; D uncertain. Per germline, CDR1 GTSNPN and CDR2 SVGIG (reference sequence). The CDR3 spans 12 residues. V was clipped by 2 bases and J by 5 bases, with 6 bases between them. The CDR3 nucleotides read TGTGCCTGGAGTCCGTTAAATGAAAAACTGTTTTTT. It is translated as CAWSPLNEKLFF.

The rearrangement joins TRBV5-1 to TRBJ2-3; no definite D call. This CDR3 spans 14 amino acids. From germline, CDR1 is SGHRS and CDR2 YFSETQ. Trimming cost V 5 bases and J 6 bases, with 16 bases left between them. The CDR3 DNA is TGCGCCAGCAGGACGGCGGCCGCTGGTGATACGCAGTATTTT. Residues: CASRTAAAGDTQYF. The full variable domain, completed using reference TRBV5-1 and TRBJ2-3, is KAGVTQTPRYLIKTRGQQVTLSCSPISGHRSVSWYQQTPGQGLQFLFEYFSETQRNKGNFPGRFSGRQFSNSRSEMNVSTLELGDSALYLCASRTAAAGDTQYFGPGTRLTVL.

The chain joins TRBV12-3 or TRBV12-4 to TRBJ2-5; TRBD1 aligns across 7 bases. The length of the CDR3 is 13 residues. The junction had 1 base not matched to a gene; V was cut back by 5 bases and J by 1 base. This chain's CDR3 is CASSGQVQETQYF. The CDR3 bases are TGTGCCAGCAGTGGACAGGTCCAAGAGACCCAGTACTTC.

The CDR3 DNA reads as TGCAGCGTTGCACGGACTAGCGGGGTACCACAAGAGACCCAGTACTTC. Its protein product is CSVARTSGVPQETQYF. V is TRBV29-1 and J is TRBJ2-5; TRBD2 matches 12 bases. V was clipped by 4 bases and J by 2 bases; unmatched bases: 8. Germline CDR1 reads SQVTM; CDR2 reads ANQGSEA. There are 16 residues in the CDR3.

This sequence joins TRBV6-6 and TRBJ2-5; D is unclear. Germline lookup yields CDR1 MNHNY and CDR2 SVGAGI (reference sequence). The CDR3 loop spans 13 amino acids. With 2 bases removed from V and 4 bases from J, the gap between germline ends came to 8 bases. For the CDR3, the DNA is TGTGCCAGCAGTTACGGGGTGGGAGAGACCCAGTACTTC. Translation: CASSYGVGETQYF.

The sample holds a few counts of this clone. This chain joins TRBV9 and TRBJ1-3, with D uncertain. The germline V and J ends were trimmed by 0 bases and 0 bases, with 10 bases remaining between them. Germline-derived CDR1 and CDR2 are SGDLS and YYNGEE. The CDR3 totals 16 residues. The CDR3 loop reads CASSVVSTISGNTIYF. The CDR3 bases are TGTGCCAGCAGCGTAGTATCCACGATCTCTGGAAACACCATATATTTT. The whole variable domain, filled in from reference TRBV9 and TRBJ1-3, reads DSGVTQTPKHLITATGQRVTLRCSPRSGDLSVYWYQQSLDQGLQFLIQYYNGEERAKGNILERFSAQQFPDLHSELNLSSLELGDSALYFCASSVVSTISGNTIYFGEGSWLTVV.

J is TRBJ2-1 and V is TRBV30, with D unclear. Per germline, CDR1 GTSNPN and CDR2 SVGIG (reference sequence). This CDR3 has 12 amino acids. V lost 2 bases and J 7 bases, leaving 9 bases between the germline ends. CDR3 protein: CAWSPSSNEQFF. CDR3 in DNA: TGTGCCTGGAGTCCCAGTTCAAATGAGCAGTTCTTC.

This clone appeared a single time. This chain links TRBV7-2 with TRBJ2-3; D is uncertain. The CDR3 extends over 15 amino acids. CDR1 and CDR2 (germline): SGHTA, FQGNSA. V gave up 1 base and J gave up 4 bases, with 12 bases separating them. The CDR3 here is CASSLVRDGSDTQYF. In nucleotides, the CDR3 is TGTGCCAGCAGCTTAGTTCGCGATGGTTCAGATACGCAGTATTTT. The whole variable domain, remainder taken from reference TRBV7-2 and TRBJ2-3, is GAGVSQSPSNKVTEKGKDVELRCDPISGHTALYWYRQSLGQGLEFLIYFQGNSAPDKSGLPSDRFSAERTGGSVSTLTIQRTQQEDSAVYLCASSLVRDGSDTQYFGPGTRLTVL.

This chain connects TRBV2 to TRBJ2-3, with TRBD1 matching 8 bases. Trimming took 6 bases from V and 1 from J; bases not matched to a gene: 9. The CDR3 contains 16 residues. Per the germline V gene, CDR1 is SNHLY and CDR2 is FYNNEI. As DNA, the CDR3 is TGTGCCAGCAGACTTATGACAGGGGTAGGCACAGATACGCAGTATTTT. This sequence encodes CASRLMTGVGTDTQYF.

V usage is TRBV2 and J usage is TRBJ2-7; 7 bases match TRBD1. This CDR3 is 13 amino acids long. CDR1 is SNHLY and CDR2 is FYNNEI in the germline V gene. J gave up 5 bases and V 7 bases, and 8 bases lay outside the gene matches. The chain's CDR3 is CASNRQGINEQYV. DNA of the CDR3: TGTGCCAGCAACCGACAGGGCATAAACGAGCAGTACGTC.

This clone was counted between two and nine times. The J gene is TRBJ2-6, the V gene TRBV5-1; tentative D call: TRBD2 (5 bases). V lost 4 bases and J 4 bases, leaving 9 bases between the germline ends. The CDR3 has 14 amino acids. The germline gives CDR1 SGHRS, CDR2 YFSETQ. Written as DNA, the CDR3 is TGCGCCAGCAGCCACTCGGGAGGGGCCAACGTCCTGACTTTC. Its translation: CASSHSGGANVLTF.

This clone was seen only a few times. This chain joins TRBV10-3 and TRBJ2-1, with 11 bases identical to TRBD1. The CDR3 sequence is 16 residues long. Per germline, CDR1 ENHRY and CDR2 SYGVKD. The V and J ends lost 10 bases and 2 bases, in that order; junction bases with no gene match: 10. CDR3 loop: CATTFPGQGAYNEQFF. The CDR3 DNA reads TGTGCCACTACCTTTCCGGGACAGGGGGCCTACAATGAGCAGTTCTTC.

The chain employs TRBV5-1 and TRBJ1-3; D might be TRBD1 (5 bases). Germline-derived CDR1 and CDR2 are SGHRS and YFSETQ. Trimming left V 0 bases short and J 9 bases short, with 10 bases between. The CDR3 is 13 amino acids. The CDR3 sequence: CASSLELGTTIYF. For the CDR3, the DNA is TGCGCCAGCAGCTTGGAGTTGGGGACCACCATATATTTT.

The chain joins TRBV4-2 to TRBJ2-3; D is possibly TRBD2 (6 bases). V was pared by 4 bases and J by 0 bases, with 8 bases between. Germline loops: CDR1 LGHNA, CDR2 YNFKEQ. The CDR3 runs to 14 residues. The CDR3 DNA follows: TGTGCCAGCAGCCGAGGGACTAGCACAGATACGCAGTATTTT. Translation: CASSRGTSTDTQYF.